This T cell receptor (beta chain) appears in the sequencing data of a study of cytomegalovirus exposure and HLA in healthy donors. V was clipped by 9 bases and J by 5 bases; unmatched bases: 9. The CDR3 length is 15 residues. The germline gives CDR1 SNHLY, CDR2 FYNNEI. This PCR relied on a set of 60 Vbeta primers and 13 Jbeta primers. The table came from immunoSEQ multiplex PCR; TCRdb's copy has only in-frame clones and leaves some out. The table for this sample gives 55,000 to 85,000 clones. A word on this clone: Its matching antigen is unknown.

Study-wide points: A later analysis reportedly found fewer N-insertions in an Asian-associated ancestry cluster than the roughly 670-donor mean. Both high specificity and high sensitivity reportedly marked the classifier's diagnosis of cytomegalovirus status.

This sequence originates from a woman aged 25 to 39 in good health and CMV-seronegative. Sample: PBMCs. V usage is TRBV2 and J usage is TRBJ2-1, with 11 bases fitting TRBD2. This CDR3 is CARSPGTSGNNEQFF. The CDR3 DNA reads TGTGCCAGGAGTCCCGGGACTAGCGGAAACAATGAGCAGTTCTTC.